The 27 T cell receptor beta chains listed next were all sequenced from one sample in a study of cytomegalovirus exposure and HLA in healthy donors. Assay used: immunoSEQ multiplex PCR; TCRdb lists only in-frame clones, some missing. The sample lists tens of thousands of clones; around 94% were seen once. Sample: PBMCs. The origin of the receptors is a young woman in good health and CMV-seropositive.

This clone came up once. The genes are TRBV6-6 and TRBJ2-7, with D maybe TRBD1 (5 bases). This CDR3 has 15 residues. CDR1 is MNHNY, CDR2 SVGAGI, per germline (reference sequence). V lost 8 bases and J 6 bases, leaving 23 bases between the germline ends. The DNA of the CDR3 is TGTGCCAGCTTGGGCCAGGACACACCCGGACGCGAGCAGTACTTC. This encodes CASLGQDTPGREQYF.

The J gene is TRBJ1-2, the V gene TRBV11-2, with 7 bases identical to TRBD1. Trimming at V came to 4 bases and at J to 4 bases, leaving 12 bases not matched to a gene. Germline CDR1 and CDR2: SGHAT and FQNNGV. CDR3 size: 16 residues. CDR3: CASSSLQGRVSYGYTF. CDR3 DNA sequence: TGTGCCAGCAGCTCACTACAGGGGCGAGTCAGCTATGGCTACACCTTC.

The J gene is TRBJ2-1, the V gene TRBV23-1, with D tentatively TRBD1 (5 bases). TRBV23-1 is placed among ORFs of uncertain function. This CDR3 is 12 amino acids long. The V end was cut by 9 bases, the J end by 12 bases, with 18 bases between. The CDR3 loop reads CASNAGALGQFF. The CDR3 bases are TGCGCCAGTAATGCTGGGGCTCTCGGGCAGTTCTTC.

The CDR3: CSVLPTTNEKLFF. Written as DNA, the CDR3 is TGCAGCGTTCTCCCTACAACTAATGAAAAACTGTTTTTT. V is TRBV29-1 and J is TRBJ1-4; D is uncertain. CDR1 and CDR2 (germline): SQVTM, ANQGSEA. V was pared by 5 bases and J by 0 bases, with 7 bases between. This CDR3 is 13 amino acids long.

J is TRBJ2-7 and V is TRBV14; unclear D gene. V lost 3 bases to trimming and J lost 3 bases, with 3 bases between them. Germline CDR1 and CDR2: SGHDN and FVKESK. This CDR3 has 11 residues. CDR3 in amino acids: CASSHHYEQYF. In DNA, the CDR3 is TGTGCCAGCAGCCATCACTACGAGCAGTACTTC.

The J gene is TRBJ2-3, the V gene TRBV6-1; TRBD2 aligns across 12 bases. This CDR3 is built from 15 residues. The trim removed 8 bases at V and 5 bases at J, leaving 8 bases unmatched. The germline V gene encodes CDR1 MNHNS and CDR2 SASEGT. The CDR3 DNA follows: TGTGCCAGCGTCAGACTAGCGGGAGTGGTAGATACGCAGTATTTT. Protein: CASVRLAGVVDTQYF.

CDR3 residues: CASRTLQGNYGYTF. As DNA, the CDR3 is TGCGCCAGCAGAACTCTACAGGGAAACTATGGCTACACCTTC. This chain links TRBV5-1 with TRBJ1-2, with D perhaps matching TRBD1 (6 bases). Trimming pared 5 bases from V and 2 bases from J, leaving 13 bases between. The germline gives CDR1 SGHRS, CDR2 YFSETQ. The CDR3 covers 14 residues.

The rearrangement uses TRBV7-6 and TRBJ2-2; tentatively, D is TRBD2 (6 bases). V was shortened by 1 base and J by 7 bases, with 25 bases between the two germline ends. The CDR3 spans 19 residues. The V gene's germline CDR1 is SGHVS and CDR2 FNYEAQ. The DNA for the CDR3 is TGTGCCAGCAGCTTAGTCGTCTCGGGAGCCGGGAGCGGTGGCGGGGAGCTGTTTTTT. Amino acid sequence: CASSLVVSGAGSGGGELFF.

This chain links TRBV11-2 with TRBJ2-7; D is ambiguous. The CDR3 extends over 11 amino acids. CDR1 is SGHAT and CDR2 is FQNNGV in the germline V gene. The V and J ends lost 4 bases and 2 bases respectively, with 3 bases between them. In DNA form, the CDR3 reads TGTGCCAGCAGCTCCACCTACGAGCAGTACTTC. This encodes CASSSTYEQYF.

V gene TRBV29-1 combines with J gene TRBJ2-5, with 7 nucleotides matching TRBD2. Trimming took 2 bases from V and 2 from J; bases not matched to a gene: 8. The CDR3 is 15 amino acids. The germline CDR1 and CDR2 sequences are SQVTM and ANQGSEA. This CDR3 reads CSVERRGDVQETQYF. The CDR3 region has the DNA TGCAGCGTTGAACGACGGGGGGATGTACAAGAGACCCAGTACTTC.

The chain has TRBV5-1 and TRBJ2-1, with D possibly matching TRBD1 (6 bases). CDR1 SGHRS and CDR2 YFSETQ come from the germline V gene. Trimming removed 0 bases from V and 7 bases from J, with 8 bases in between. The CDR3 totals 13 residues. The CDR3 loop is CASSLVRGNEQFF. The CDR3 DNA reads as TGCGCCAGCAGCTTGGTTAGGGGGAATGAGCAGTTCTTC.

The J gene is TRBJ1-1, the V gene TRBV18; possibly TRBD1 for D (6 bases). The CDR3 runs to 14 residues. CDR1 KGHSH and CDR2 LQKENI come from the germline V gene. V lost 5 bases and J 0 bases, leaving 10 bases between the germline ends. The CDR3 reads CASSNQGMNTEAFF. CDR3 coding DNA: TGTGCCAGCTCAAACCAGGGGATGAACACTGAAGCTTTCTTT.

The genes are TRBV7-2 and TRBJ2-3; no definite D call. Trimming shortened V by 2 bases and J by 1 base, and 13 bases separated the two germline ends. Germline CDR1 and CDR2: SGHTA and FQGNSA. This CDR3 has 16 amino acids. The CDR3 sequence: CASSLLVWQCTDTQYF. The CDR3, as DNA: TGTGCCAGCAGCTTATTGGTATGGCAGTGCACAGATACGCAGTATTTT.

This chain uses TRBV19 with TRBJ1-5, with a possible D match to TRBD1 (6 bases). CDR1 is LNHDA and CDR2 is SQIVND in the germline V gene (reference sequence). The CDR3 runs to 17 residues. V lost 0 bases and J 2 bases, leaving 14 bases between the germline ends. The CDR3, as DNA: TGTGCCAGTAGTATAGATAAGTACAGGGACGGCAATCAGCCCCAGCATTTT. Translating it yields CASSIDKYRDGNQPQHF. Full variable domain (outside the CDR3, taken from reference TRBV19 and TRBJ1-5): DGGITQSPKYLFRKEGQNVTLSCEQNLNHDAMYWYRQDPGQGLRLIYYSQIVNDFQKGDIAEGYSVSREKKESFPLTVTSAQKNPTAFYLCASSIDKYRDGNQPQHFGDGTRLSIL.

The chain links TRBV27 to TRBJ2-3; 10 bases match TRBD2. The CDR3 loop spans 16 amino acids. V gave up 1 base and J gave up 2 bases; unmatched junction bases: 3. CDR1 and CDR2 from the germline V gene are MNHEY and SMNVEV (reference sequence). CDR3 sequence reads: CASSLWLAGATDTQYF. The CDR3 coding sequence is TGTGCCAGCAGTTTATGGCTAGCGGGAGCCACAGATACGCAGTATTTT.

The V and J genes are TRBV5-4 and TRBJ2-5; a possible D gene is TRBD2 (6 bases). The V gene's germline CDR1 is SGHNT and CDR2 YYREEE (reference sequence). Trimming left V 0 bases short and J 9 bases short, with 21 bases between. The CDR3 covers 16 residues. CDR3 region: CASSLVPTSPGVSQYF. CDR3 bases: TGTGCCAGCAGCTTGGTCCCGACCTCCCCGGGGGTGTCCCAGTACTTC.

The genes are TRBV6-1 and TRBJ2-7; TRBD1 agrees at 7 bases. The CDR3 is made up of 16 amino acids. Germline CDR1 MNHNS, CDR2 SASEGT. V dropped 1 base and J dropped 3; count of bases not matched to a gene: 9. CDR3 protein: CASSEDNRGFNYEQYF. For the CDR3, the DNA is TGTGCCAGCAGTGAAGATAACAGGGGATTCAACTACGAGCAGTACTTC.

This sequence joins TRBV28 and TRBJ1-3; D uncertain. The germline gives CDR1 MDHEN, CDR2 SYDVKM. Trimming removed 6 bases at V and 7 bases at J, with 7 bases between. The CDR3 loop spans 11 amino acids. CDR3 bases: TGTGCCAGCAGCCGAGGGAACACCATATATTTT. It yields the protein CASSRGNTIYF.

V and J are TRBV7-6 and TRBJ2-7, with D possibly being TRBD1 (6 bases). Germline values: CDR1 SGHVS, CDR2 FNYEAQ. The CDR3 extends over 15 amino acids. Trimming shortened V by 4 bases and J by 5 bases, and 18 bases separated the two germline ends. The CDR3 DNA reads as TGTGCCAGCAGCTCCACGACAGGACAAAGCGACGAGCAGTACTTC. Its protein is CASSSTTGQSDEQYF. The full variable domain, with the rest looked up from reference TRBV7-6 and TRBJ2-7, is GAGVSQSPRYKVTKRGQDVALRCDPISGHVSLYWYRQALGQGPEFLTYFNYEAQQDKSGLPNDRFSAERPEGSISTLTIQRTEQRDSAMYRCASSSTTGQSDEQYFGPGTRLTVT.

V and J are TRBV5-1 and TRBJ2-7; 9 positions match TRBD1. This CDR3 is built from 13 residues. The V segment lost 5 bases and the J segment 1 base; nucleotides outside the gene matches: 1. Germline CDR1 is SGHRS and CDR2 is YFSETQ. The CDR3 DNA follows: TGCGCCAGCAGGGGACAGGGATCCTACGAGCAGTACTTC. Protein sequence: CASRGQGSYEQYF.

The chain uses TRBV7-9 and TRBJ1-1, with D possibly matching TRBD1 (6 bases). CDR1 is SEHNR and CDR2 is FQNEAQ in the germline V gene (reference sequence). This CDR3 has 13 residues. Trimming pared 2 bases from V and 5 bases from J, leaving 9 bases between. The CDR3 is CASSLSRGTEAFF. CDR3 sequence (DNA): TGTGCCAGCAGCTTAAGCAGGGGAACTGAAGCTTTCTTT.

The V and J genes are TRBV9 and TRBJ1-1; no definite D call. The CDR3 has 14 residues. V was trimmed by 1 base and J by 7 bases, leaving 14 bases between them. CDR1 is SGDLS and CDR2 is YYNGEE in the germline V gene. This CDR3 is CASSVRGRSDEAFF. The DNA for the CDR3 is TGTGCCAGCAGCGTACGAGGGAGGAGCGATGAAGCTTTCTTT.

This chain uses TRBV19 with TRBJ2-6; 8 bases align to TRBD1. This CDR3 is built from 18 residues. V lost 4 bases and J lost 0; bases outside the gene matches: 8. Germline CDR1 and CDR2: LNHDA and SQIVND (reference sequence). In nucleotides, the CDR3 is TGTGCCAGTAGTACTCGCGGACAGGGTGCCTCTGGGGCCAACGTCCTGACTTTC. It is translated as CASSTRGQGASGANVLTF.

The genes are TRBV2 and TRBJ2-1, with 7 nucleotides matching TRBD1. CDR3 length equals 14 residues. In germline, CDR1 is SNHLY, CDR2 FYNNEI. Trimming at V came to 4 bases and at J to 3 bases, leaving 3 bases not matched to a gene. CDR3 protein: CASSGTGHYNEQFF. CDR3 bases: TGTGCCAGCAGTGGGACAGGACACTACAATGAGCAGTTCTTC. Combining the CDR3 with reference TRBV2 and TRBJ2-1 gives the whole variable domain EPEVTQTPSHQVTQMGQEVILRCVPISNHLYFYWYRQILGQKVEFLVSFYNNEISEKSEIFDDQFSVERPDGSNFTLKIRSTKLEDSAMYFCASSGTGHYNEQFFGPGTRLTVL.

The rearrangement uses TRBV21-1 and TRBJ1-5; the D call TRBD1 from the table was never checked on the DNA. TRBV21-1 counts as a pseudogene. The CDR3 spans 17 residues. The CDR3 bases are TGTGCCAGCAGCAAAAAGGGGGGACAGCAAAGAAATCAGCCCCAGCATTTT. This gives the protein CASSKKGGQQRNQPQHF.

The chain links TRBV28 to TRBJ2-5; D is undetermined. V was trimmed by 3 bases and J by 6 bases, leaving 5 bases between them. Germline V lookup: CDR1 MDHEN, CDR2 SYDVKM. CDR3 length: 11 residues. The CDR3: CASSFSQTQYF. CDR3 DNA sequence: TGTGCCAGCAGTTTTAGTCAGACCCAGTACTTC.

The V gene is TRBV10-3, the J gene TRBJ1-2; TRBD1 aligns across 9 bases. This CDR3 region has 14 residues. Trimming cost V 4 bases and J 5 bases; bases outside gene matches: 5. Germline V CDR1 and CDR2: ENHRY, SYGVKD. This CDR3 reads CAISVGTGIYGYTF. The CDR3 nucleotides are TGTGCCATCAGTGTTGGGACAGGGATTTATGGCTACACCTTC.